The following is a T cell receptor (beta chain) sequence with its context. Its specificity is not known. CDR3 length: 14 amino acids. After removal of 5 bases from V and 8 bases from J, the junction contained 9 bases not matched to a gene. Germline V CDR1 and CDR2: LNHNV, YYDKDF (reference sequence). TCRdb's copy holds only in-frame clones and misses some; the assay was immunoSEQ multiplex PCR. The top ten hold about 1.2% of the sample, which has approximately 1,500,000 clones, 95% to 97% seen once. These data originate in a study of shared clonotypes between healthy human individuals. Overall study findings and caveats: What naive subsets generally showed was a larger estimated richness than memory subsets showed.

The sequencing input was naive CD4+ T cells sorted from blood. Described subset: CD45RA+ positively selected. The TCR sequence derives from a man aged 25-45 years in good health. The rearrangement joins TRBV15 to TRBJ2-1; 7 bases are shared with TRBD2. CDR3 residues: CATSLQGGEYEQFF. CDR3 nucleotides: TGTGCCACCAGCCTGCAGGGAGGGGAGTATGAGCAGTTCTTC.